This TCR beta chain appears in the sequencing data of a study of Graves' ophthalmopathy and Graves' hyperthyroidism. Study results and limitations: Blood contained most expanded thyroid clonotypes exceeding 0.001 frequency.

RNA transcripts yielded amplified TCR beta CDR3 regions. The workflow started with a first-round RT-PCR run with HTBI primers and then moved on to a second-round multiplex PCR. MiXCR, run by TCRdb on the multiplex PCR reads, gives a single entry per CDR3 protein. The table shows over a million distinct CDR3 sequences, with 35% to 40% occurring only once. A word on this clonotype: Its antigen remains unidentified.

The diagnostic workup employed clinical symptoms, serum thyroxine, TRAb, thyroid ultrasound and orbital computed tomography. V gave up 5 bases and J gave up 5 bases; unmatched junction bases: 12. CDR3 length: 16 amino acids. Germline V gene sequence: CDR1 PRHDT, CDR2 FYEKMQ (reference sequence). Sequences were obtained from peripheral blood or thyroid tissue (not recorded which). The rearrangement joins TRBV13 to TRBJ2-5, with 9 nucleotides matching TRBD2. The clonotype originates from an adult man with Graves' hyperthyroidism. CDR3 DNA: TGTGCCAGCAGCGCCTACCGCGGGGGGGGCGGGGAGACCCAGTACTTC. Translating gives CASSAYRGGGGETQYF.